The 2 T cell receptor beta chains below come from one sample, sequenced in a study of cytomegalovirus exposure and HLA in healthy donors. The study ran its PCR with 60 Vbeta and 13 Jbeta primers. The table came from immunoSEQ multiplex PCR; TCRdb's copy has only in-frame clones and leaves some out. The table lists 160,000 or so clones, approximately 70% of them singletons, with about 2.5% in the top ten. The sample taken for sequencing was PBMCs. These receptors were collected from a human donor in good health.

This clone came up a few times. The chain links TRBV28 to TRBJ1-1, with a tentative D call TRBD1 (6 bases). The germline V gene has CDR1 MDHEN and CDR2 SYDVKM. Trimming cost V 5 bases and J 11 bases, with 18 bases left between them. The CDR3 extends over 13 amino acids. The CDR3 reads CASSPLTGYVAFF. The CDR3 DNA follows: TGTGCCAGCAGTCCTCTGACAGGATATGTGGCTTTCTTT. The full variable domain, its missing parts supplied by reference TRBV28 and TRBJ1-1, is DVKVTQSSRYLVKRTGEKVFLECVQDMDHENMFWYRQDPGLGLRLIYFSYDVKMKEKGDIPEGYSVSREKKERFSLILESASTNQTSMYLCASSPLTGYVAFFGQGTRLTVV.

J is TRBJ2-5 and V is TRBV7-9; the match to TRBD1 covers 10 bases. This CDR3 has 18 residues. Germline CDR1 SEHNR, CDR2 FQNEAQ (reference sequence). J was trimmed by 3 bases and V by 5 bases; bases with no gene match: 15. CDR3 protein: CASSPSRMTGGAKETQYF. CDR3 nucleotides: TGTGCCAGCAGCCCTAGTCGAATGACAGGGGGCGCGAAAGAGACCCAGTACTTC.